A selection of T cell receptor beta chains follows, all from one sample in a study of T cells in Graves' hyperthyroidism and ophthalmopathy. In TCRdb, the multiplex PCR reads were re-called with MiXCR into one record per CDR3 protein. The table has around 300,000 distinct CDR3 sequences, about 14% seen once; the top ten hold 7% to 8.5%. The sample taken for sequencing was blood. These receptors all stem from a woman in her 30s with Graves' hyperthyroidism that later progressed to Graves' ophthalmopathy. The CDR3 runs from the conserved cysteine through the conserved F or W. Each record gives: J gene, D gene, clone size, V gene, CDR3 DNA, CDR3 protein. A D gene is named only where the DNA matches it firmly. Rows give clone size only sometimes, using once, few, many, or a class for an expanded clone.

J: TRBJ2-1
D: .
size: many
V: TRBV28
DNA: TGTGCCAGCAGTGCACTCGGGGGCTCCTACAATGAGCAGTTCTTC
CDR3: CASSALGGSYNEQFF

J: TRBJ2-7
D: .
size: many
V: TRBV7-9
DNA: TGTGCCAGCAGTTCAGGGACGGCGCCCTACGAGCAGTACTTC
CDR3: CASSSGTAPYEQYF

J: TRBJ2-7
D: .
size: many
V: TRBV20-1
DNA: TGCAGTGCCCTCCCGACAGGTTTCCCTACAGACTCCTACGAGCAGTACTTC
CDR3: CSALPTGFPTDSYEQYF

J: TRBJ2-7
D: TRBD2
size: .
V: TRBV4-2
DNA: TGTGCCAGCAGCCAATTAGCGGGAGTTCCCTACGAGCAGTACTTC
CDR3: CASSQLAGVPYEQYF

J: TRBJ2-2
D: .
size: many
V: TRBV27
DNA: TGTGCCAGCAGTTTCGGGGCGAACACCGGGGAGCTGTTTTTT
CDR3: CASSFGANTGELFF

J: TRBJ1-1
D: .
size: many
V: TRBV29-1
DNA: TGCAGCGTTGAAGAAATGGTTCCTGAAGCTTTCTTT
CDR3: CSVEEMVPEAFF

J: TRBJ1-5
D: .
size: many
V: TRBV5-5
DNA: TGTGCCAGCAGCTTGGTGGAGGGTTACCCCAAGACTCCCCTCAATCAGCCCCAGCATTTT
CDR3: CASSLVEGYPKTPLNQPQHF

J: TRBJ2-5
D: .
size: .
V: TRBV4-2
DNA: TGTGCCAGCAGCCAAGTTACTCCGGGGTACTTC
CDR3: CASSQVTPGYF

J: TRBJ2-3
D: TRBD1
size: many
V: TRBV27
DNA: TGTGCCAGCAGTCTGGACAGGGACACAGATACGCAGTATTTT
CDR3: CASSLDRDTDTQYF

J: TRBJ2-1
D: .
size: many
V: TRBV29-1
DNA: TGCAGCGTTGTAGGGGGGAGGGCCGAATACAATGAGCAGTTCTTC
CDR3: CSVVGGRAEYNEQFF

J: TRBJ2-1
D: TRBD2
size: many
V: TRBV7-8
DNA: TGTGCCAGCAGCTTAGCGGCCATAGCGGGGGAGAATGAGCAGTTCTTC
CDR3: CASSLAAIAGENEQFF

J: TRBJ1-1
D: .
size: many
V: TRBV27
DNA: TGTGCCAGCAAAGGGGCTAGTGAAGCTTTCTTT
CDR3: CASKGASEAFF

J: TRBJ2-1
D: TRBD2
size: many
V: TRBV4-1
DNA: TGCGCCAGCAGCCAAGCACTAGCGGGAGAAGAGCAGTTCTTC
CDR3: CASSQALAGEEQFF

J: TRBJ1-2
D: TRBD1
size: many
V: TRBV6-1
DNA: TGTGCCAGCACCCGGGACAGCGGAATCTATGGCTACACCTTC
CDR3: CASTRDSGIYGYTF

J: TRBJ1-2
D: .
size: many
V: TRBV20-1
DNA: TGCAGTGCTCGGAGCCTGAATGCGGGGTTTAACTATGGCTACACCTTC
CDR3: CSARSLNAGFNYGYTF

J: TRBJ2-5
D: .
size: many
V: TRBV9
DNA: TGTGCCAGCAGCGTCGATCAAGAGACCCAGTACTTC
CDR3: CASSVDQETQYF

J: TRBJ2-1
D: TRBD2
size: .
V: TRBV5-4
DNA: TGTGCCAGCAGCTTGGAGGTAGCGGGAGGGGGTGAGCAGTTCTTC
CDR3: CASSLEVAGGGEQFF

J: TRBJ2-5
D: TRBD1
size: many
V: TRBV19
DNA: TGTGCCAGCGGGGATACAGGGGGCACGGAGACCCAGTACTTC
CDR3: CASGDTGGTETQYF

J: TRBJ1-2
D: .
size: many
V: TRBV7-9
DNA: TGTGCCAGCAGCCCCGACGGTAGAAGACCTGGCTACACCTTC
CDR3: CASSPDGRRPGYTF

J: TRBJ1-6
D: TRBD1
size: .
V: TRBV30
DNA: TGTGCCTGGAGTAAGGACAGGGGGACTTCACCCCTCCACTTT
CDR3: CAWSKDRGTSPLHF

J: TRBJ1-5
D: .
size: many
V: TRBV7-2
DNA: TGTGCCAGCAGCCCCTTGAGAGGGCCCCAGCATTTT
CDR3: CASSPLRGPQHF

J: TRBJ1-4
D: .
size: many
V: TRBV14
DNA: TGTGCCAGCAGCTTCCGAGCAACTAATGAAAAACTGTTTTTT
CDR3: CASSFRATNEKLFF

J: TRBJ2-2
D: .
size: many
V: TRBV27
DNA: TGTGCCAGCAGTTTCGCGGGGGCCCGCGTATCTGGGGAGCTGTTTTTT
CDR3: CASSFAGARVSGELFF

J: TRBJ1-2
D: TRBD1
size: many
V: TRBV6-2/TRBV6-3
DNA: TGTGCCAGCACCGATCGACAGGGGAGAAACTATGGCTACACCTTC
CDR3: CASTDRQGRNYGYTF

J: TRBJ2-3
D: TRBD2
size: many
V: TRBV30
DNA: TGTGCCTGGAGTACGCTCTTGGGACTAGCGGGGAGCACAGATACGCAGTATTTT
CDR3: CAWSTLLGLAGSTDTQYF

J: TRBJ2-5
D: TRBD2
size: many
V: TRBV5-1
DNA: TGCGCCAGCAGCTATGGACTAGCGGGAGGGGTAGAGACCCAGTACTTC
CDR3: CASSYGLAGGVETQYF

J: TRBJ2-2
D: .
size: many
V: TRBV5-1
DNA: TGCGCCAGCAGCTTGATCTGGGGCACGAACACCGGGGAGCTGTTTTTT
CDR3: CASSLIWGTNTGELFF

J: TRBJ1-1
D: .
size: .
V: TRBV28
DNA: TGTGCCAGCAGTTTATCAGGGACCCTGAACACTGAAGCTTTCTTT
CDR3: CASSLSGTLNTEAFF

J: TRBJ2-7
D: TRBD2
size: .
V: TRBV4-3
DNA: TGCGCCAGCAGCCAAGTTATGGGACTAGCGGGAGAAGTACCCTACGAGCAGTACTTC
CDR3: CASSQVMGLAGEVPYEQYF

J: TRBJ1-4
D: .
size: many
V: TRBV28
DNA: TGTGCCAGCAGTGATCGGTTAGGGGAAAAACTGTTTTTT
CDR3: CASSDRLGEKLFF

J: TRBJ1-2
D: TRBD1
size: .
V: TRBV29-1
DNA: TGCAGCGGATCGGACAGGGAGCACACCTTC
CDR3: CSGSDREHTF

J: TRBJ2-1
D: .
size: many
V: TRBV30
DNA: TGTGCCTGGAGTGCACGGGTAGCACCGAGCAATGAGCAGTTCTTC
CDR3: CAWSARVAPSNEQFF

J: TRBJ2-3
D: .
size: many
V: TRBV2
DNA: TGTGCCAGCAGTGAAGCGGGAGTGGCAGATACGCAGTATTTT
CDR3: CASSEAGVADTQYF

J: TRBJ1-5
D: TRBD1
size: .
V: TRBV19
DNA: TGTGCCAGTAGTATTGACAGGGTTGGAAATCAGCCCCAGCATTTT
CDR3: CASSIDRVGNQPQHF

J: TRBJ2-5
D: TRBD2
size: many
V: TRBV6-6
DNA: TGTGCCAGCAGTTACTCGAGGGGGCCTAGCGGGAAAAAGACCCAGTACTTC
CDR3: CASSYSRGPSGKKTQYF

J: TRBJ2-5
D: TRBD2
size: many
V: TRBV3-1
DNA: TGCGCCAGCAGCTCCTTAGCGGGCCAAAGGGAGACCCAGTACTTC
CDR3: CASSSLAGQRETQYF

J: TRBJ2-3
D: TRBD2
size: many
V: TRBV29-1
DNA: TGCAGCGGCGGACTAGCGGGGATCACAGATACGCAGTATTTT
CDR3: CSGGLAGITDTQYF

J: TRBJ1-6
D: .
size: many
V: TRBV2
DNA: TGTGCCAGCGATTGGTCCAAGGGTTCACCCCTCCACTTT
CDR3: CASDWSKGSPLHF

J: TRBJ2-1
D: .
size: many
V: TRBV30
DNA: TGTGCCTGGATCACTAGGGATAGTCAGAATGAGCAGTTCTTC
CDR3: CAWITRDSQNEQFF

J: TRBJ2-5
D: TRBD1
size: many
V: TRBV7-8
DNA: TGTGCCAGCAGCTTAGAGAGGGGACAGGGCATCGGCGAGACCCAGTACTTC
CDR3: CASSLERGQGIGETQYF

J: TRBJ2-1
D: .
size: many
V: TRBV6-2/TRBV6-3
DNA: TGTGCCAGCAGTTACGTAGCGGAGGGGGGCAATGAGCAGTTCTTC
CDR3: CASSYVAEGGNEQFF

J: TRBJ2-3
D: TRBD2
size: many
V: TRBV9
DNA: TGTGCCAGCAGCGTAGGGGAGGGAGATACGCAGTATTTT
CDR3: CASSVGEGDTQYF